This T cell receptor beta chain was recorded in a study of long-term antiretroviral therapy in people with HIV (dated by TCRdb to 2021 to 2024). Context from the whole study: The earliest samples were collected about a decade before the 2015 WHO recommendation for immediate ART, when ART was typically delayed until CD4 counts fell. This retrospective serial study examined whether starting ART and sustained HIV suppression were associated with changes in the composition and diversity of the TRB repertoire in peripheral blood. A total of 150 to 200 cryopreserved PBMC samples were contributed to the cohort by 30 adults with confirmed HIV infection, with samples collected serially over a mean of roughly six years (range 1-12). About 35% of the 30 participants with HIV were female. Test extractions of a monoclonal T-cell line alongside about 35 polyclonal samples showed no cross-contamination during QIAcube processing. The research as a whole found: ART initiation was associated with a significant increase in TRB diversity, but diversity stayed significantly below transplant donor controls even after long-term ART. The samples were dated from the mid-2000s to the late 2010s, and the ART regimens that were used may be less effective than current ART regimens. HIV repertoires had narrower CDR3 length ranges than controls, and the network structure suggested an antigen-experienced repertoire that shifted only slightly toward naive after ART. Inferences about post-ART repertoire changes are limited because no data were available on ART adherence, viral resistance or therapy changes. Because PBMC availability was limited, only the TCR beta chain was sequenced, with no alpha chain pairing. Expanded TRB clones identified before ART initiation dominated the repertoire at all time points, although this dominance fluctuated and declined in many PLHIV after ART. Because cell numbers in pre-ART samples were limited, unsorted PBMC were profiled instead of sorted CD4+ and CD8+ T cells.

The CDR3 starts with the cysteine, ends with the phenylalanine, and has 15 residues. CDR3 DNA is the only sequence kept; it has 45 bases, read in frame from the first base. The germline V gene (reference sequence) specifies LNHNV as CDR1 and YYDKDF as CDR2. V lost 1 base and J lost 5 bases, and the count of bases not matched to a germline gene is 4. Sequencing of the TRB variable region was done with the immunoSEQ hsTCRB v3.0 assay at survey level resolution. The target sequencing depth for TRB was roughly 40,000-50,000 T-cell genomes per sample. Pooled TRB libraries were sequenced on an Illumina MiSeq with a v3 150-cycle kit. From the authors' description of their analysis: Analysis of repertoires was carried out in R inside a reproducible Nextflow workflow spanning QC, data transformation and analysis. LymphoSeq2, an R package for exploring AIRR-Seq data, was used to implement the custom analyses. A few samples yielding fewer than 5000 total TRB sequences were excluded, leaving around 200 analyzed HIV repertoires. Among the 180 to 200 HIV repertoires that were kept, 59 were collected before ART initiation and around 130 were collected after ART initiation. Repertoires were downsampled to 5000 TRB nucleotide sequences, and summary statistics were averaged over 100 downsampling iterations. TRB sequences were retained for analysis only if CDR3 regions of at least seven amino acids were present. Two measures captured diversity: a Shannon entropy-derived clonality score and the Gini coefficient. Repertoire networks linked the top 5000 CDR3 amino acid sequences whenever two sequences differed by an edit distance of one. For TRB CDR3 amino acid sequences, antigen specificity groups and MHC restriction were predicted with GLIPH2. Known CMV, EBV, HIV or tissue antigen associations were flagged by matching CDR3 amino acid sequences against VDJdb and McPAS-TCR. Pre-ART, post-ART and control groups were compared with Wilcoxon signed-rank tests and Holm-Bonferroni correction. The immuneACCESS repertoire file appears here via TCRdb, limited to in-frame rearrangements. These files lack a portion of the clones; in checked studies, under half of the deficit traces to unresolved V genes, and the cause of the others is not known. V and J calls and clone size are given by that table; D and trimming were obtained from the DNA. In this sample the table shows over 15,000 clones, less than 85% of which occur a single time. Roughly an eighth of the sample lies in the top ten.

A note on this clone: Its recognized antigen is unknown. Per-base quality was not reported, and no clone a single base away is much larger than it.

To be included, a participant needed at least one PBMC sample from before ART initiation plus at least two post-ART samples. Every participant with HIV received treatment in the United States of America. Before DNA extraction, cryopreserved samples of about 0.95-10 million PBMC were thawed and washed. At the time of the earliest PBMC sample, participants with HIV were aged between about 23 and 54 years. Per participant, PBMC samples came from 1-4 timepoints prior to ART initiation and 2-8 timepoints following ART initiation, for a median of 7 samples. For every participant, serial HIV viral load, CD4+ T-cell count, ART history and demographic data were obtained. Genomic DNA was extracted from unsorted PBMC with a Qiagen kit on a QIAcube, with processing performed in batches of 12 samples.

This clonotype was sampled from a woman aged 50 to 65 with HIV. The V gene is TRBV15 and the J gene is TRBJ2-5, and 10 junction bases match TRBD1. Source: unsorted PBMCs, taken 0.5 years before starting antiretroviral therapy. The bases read TGTGCCACCAGCAGAGCAGACAGGGGGCGGGAGACCCAGTACTTC. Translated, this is CATSRADRGRETQYF.